The 9 T cell receptor beta chains below were found in one sample sequenced in a study of OX40 agonist ivuxolimab in advanced cancers. Using immunoSEQ multiplex PCR, the repertoire was profiled, and TCRdb retains in-frame clones only, with some absent. Of nearly 65,000 clones detected, around 93% appear once; the ten largest clones hold roughly 4%. The sequences come from CD4+ or CD8+ T cells sorted from blood, collected in a trial of the OX40 agonist ivuxolimab. These receptors were taken from an adult with an advanced solid tumor such as melanoma, head and neck, liver or kidney cancer.

J is TRBJ2-1 and V is TRBV19; 13 bases map to TRBD2. The ends lost 0 bases at V and 8 bases at J; junction bases unmatched: 7. The CDR3 is made up of 17 amino acids. Germline-derived CDR1 and CDR2 are LNHDA and SQIVND (reference sequence). CDR3 residues: CASSIEGQGLAGDEQFF. CDR3 nucleotide sequence: TGTGCCAGTAGTATAGAGGGGCAAGGACTAGCGGGGGATGAGCAGTTCTTC. Filled out from reference TRBV19 and TRBJ2-1, the complete variable domain reads DGGITQSPKYLFRKEGQNVTLSCEQNLNHDAMYWYRQDPGQGLRLIYYSQIVNDFQKGDIAEGYSVSREKKESFPLTVTSAQKNPTAFYLCASSIEGQGLAGDEQFFGPGTRLTVL.

J is TRBJ2-6 and V is TRBV19; 10 bases fit TRBD1. The CDR3 loop spans 16 amino acids. Germline assignment: CDR1 LNHDA and CDR2 SQIVND (reference sequence). J gave up 2 bases and V 8 bases, and 6 bases lay outside the gene matches. DNA for the CDR3: TGTGCCAGTGGGGGACAGGGGAGACCTGGGGCCAACGTCCTGACTTTC. Translation: CASGGQGRPGANVLTF.

On this clone itself: The same CDR3 can be traced to other DNA sequences in this sample. The CDR3 loop reads CASSYREGEQFF. As DNA, the CDR3 is TGTGCCAGCAGTTACCGGGAAGGGGAGCAGTTCTTC. The V and J genes are TRBV6-5 and TRBJ2-1; the D gene is possibly TRBD2 (5 bases). The germline V gene has CDR1 MNHEY and CDR2 SVGAGI. The germline V and J ends were trimmed by 2 bases and 10 bases, with 9 bases remaining between them. The CDR3 totals 12 residues.

The chain has TRBV5-8 and TRBJ1-4; maybe TRBD1 (5 bases). The CDR3 has 16 amino acids. V was clipped by 0 bases and J by 12 bases, with 21 bases between them. Germline CDR1 and CDR2: SGHTS and YDEGEE. CDR3 DNA sequence: TGTGCCAGCAGCTTGGGGTCGGGGACTCCCCGCGACGAACTGTTTTTT. Its protein product is CASSLGSGTPRDELFF.

The chain recombines TRBV7-6 with TRBJ2-2, with TRBD2 as a possible D gene (6 bases). This CDR3 has 17 amino acids. CDR1 and CDR2 (germline): SGHVS, FNYEAQ. Trimming removed 4 bases at V and 5 bases at J, with 20 bases between. CDR3 bases: TGTGCCAGCAGCTCGGACCGTAGACTAGAGGGGACCGGGGAGCTGTTTTTT. It specifies CASSSDRRLEGTGELFF.

This clone was picked up one time. The rearrangement uses TRBV28 and TRBJ1-2; the match to TRBD1 covers 8 bases. V lost 6 bases and J lost 6; bases outside the gene matches: 3. CDR1 is MDHEN, CDR2 SYDVKM, per germline. The CDR3 runs to 12 residues. CDR3 coding DNA: TGTGCCAGCAGCTGGACAGGGAATGGCTACACCTTC. As protein: CASSWTGNGYTF.

This rearrangement joins TRBV28 to TRBJ2-2, with 13 bases matching TRBD2. This CDR3 comprises 16 residues. V lost 3 bases, J lost 6 bases, and 4 bases stayed unmatched. CDR1 is MDHEN and CDR2 is SYDVKM in the germline V gene. The CDR3 here is CASSFTSGRGPGELFF. DNA for the CDR3: TGTGCCAGCAGTTTCACTAGCGGGAGGGGGCCCGGGGAGCTGTTTTTT.

The chain employs TRBV2 and TRBJ1-5; D possibly corresponds to TRBD1 (6 bases). V was pared by 5 bases and J by 0 bases, with 17 bases between. The germline V gene encodes CDR1 SNHLY and CDR2 FYNNEI. The CDR3 has 17 amino acids. The CDR3 sequence is CASSSQDSSYSNQPQHF. CDR3 DNA: TGTGCCAGCAGTTCCCAGGACAGCTCATATAGCAATCAGCCCCAGCATTTT.

V gene TRBV7-9 combines with J gene TRBJ2-3; either TRBD1 or TRBD2 may supply D (5 bases each). The CDR3 has 15 residues. Germline V lookup: CDR1 SEHNR, CDR2 FQNEAQ (reference sequence). The germline V and J ends were trimmed by 1 base and 0 bases, with 8 bases remaining between them. The CDR3 reads CASSLGGASTDTQYF. The CDR3 DNA reads as TGTGCCAGCAGCTTAGGAGGGGCCAGCACAGATACGCAGTATTTT. The full variable domain, rest sourced from reference TRBV7-9 and TRBJ2-3, is DTGVSQNPRHKITKRGQNVTFRCDPISEHNRLYWYRQTLGQGPEFLTYFQNEAQLEKSRLLSDRFSAERPKGSFSTLEIQRTEQGDSAMYLCASSLGGASTDTQYFGPGTRLTVL.